The present entry profiles one T cell receptor (beta chain) with its context. The data are from a study of blood T cell repertoires in COVID-19. Overall study: Nucleic acid was either cDNA or gDNA, and it came from T cells, B-cell-depleted T cells, or PBMCs.

Germline values: CDR1 KGHSH, CDR2 LQKENI. This CDR3 has 15 amino acids. The ends were cut back, 1 base at V and 8 bases at J, with 14 bases in the middle. Only in-frame clones appear in the TCRdb table, and some are missing; sequencing was by immunoSEQ multiplex PCR. The sample includes some 150,000 clones, 82% seen only once; the top ten take roughly 9.1%. The sequencing input was peripheral blood. This chain uses TRBV18 with TRBJ1-4; D is possibly TRBD1 (6 bases). This receptor was identified in a woman aged 70-85 years with acute or convalescent COVID-19. The CDR3 spells CASSPLLDSVEKLFF. CDR3 nucleotides: TGTGCCAGCTCACCACTCTTGGACAGCGTCGAAAAACTGTTTTTT.